What follows are 11 T cell receptor beta chains derived from one specimen sequenced in a study of blood T cell repertoires in COVID-19. The data were produced by immunoSEQ multiplex PCR, yet TCRdb's version contains in-frame clones alone and is incomplete. The sample gives approximately 180,000 clones, 70% to 90% of which show up once; 3.5% to 4.5% is in the top ten. Sample: peripheral blood. These receptors came from a human donor in a cohort sampled during active COVID-19.

This rearrangement joins TRBV24-1 to TRBJ2-1, with D tentatively TRBD2 (6 bases). The CDR3 runs to 13 residues. Looked up from germline, CDR1 is KGHDR and CDR2 is SFDVKD. Between the trimmed V and J ends, which lost 7 bases and 5 bases, there was a span of 11 bases. The CDR3 DNA sequence: TGTGCCACCAGCGGGGACTGGGACAATGAGCAGTTCTTC. It is translated as CATSGDWDNEQFF.

The chain has TRBV6-2 or TRBV6-3 and TRBJ1-1; D unresolved. CDR3 size: 15 residues. Trimming stripped 6 bases from V and 0 bases from J, with 14 bases between. Germline lookup yields CDR1 MNHEY and CDR2 SVGEGT. CDR3 amino acids: CASSTYLPMNTEAFF. In DNA form, the CDR3 reads TGTGCCAGCAGCACCTACCTCCCCATGAACACTGAAGCTTTCTTT.

The chain couples TRBV19 to TRBJ2-7; D unclear. V was clipped by 7 bases and J by 6 bases, with 16 bases between them. Germline CDR1 is LNHDA and CDR2 is SQIVND (reference sequence). The CDR3 contains 13 residues. CDR3 protein: CASKAPGYGEQYF. The CDR3 coding sequence is TGTGCCAGTAAGGCCCCGGGTTATGGCGAGCAGTACTTC. The full variable domain, in which reference TRBV19 and TRBJ2-7 provide the parts outside the CDR3, is DGGITQSPKYLFRKEGQNVTLSCEQNLNHDAMYWYRQDPGQGLRLIYYSQIVNDFQKGDIAEGYSVSREKKESFPLTVTSAQKNPTAFYLCASKAPGYGEQYFGPGTRLTVT.

The chain is built from TRBV6-2 or TRBV6-3 and TRBJ2-7, with D uncertain. The CDR3 loop spans 19 amino acids. The germline V gene encodes CDR1 MNHEY and CDR2 SVGEGT. The V gene lost 0 bases and the J gene lost 3 bases, with 24 bases spanning the gap. CDR3 residues: CASSYSLSRTSVHDYEQYF. The CDR3 region has the DNA TGTGCCAGCAGTTACTCGCTTTCCCGTACATCCGTCCACGACTACGAGCAGTACTTC.

V and J are TRBV14 and TRBJ1-1, with D unresolved. The CDR3 has 14 amino acids. The germline gives CDR1 SGHDN, CDR2 FVKESK. V lost 4 bases, J lost 1 base, and 10 bases lay in between. CDR3 coding DNA: TGTGCCAGCAGCCCACTCGGGAGGAACACTGAAGCTTTCTTT. Translated, it gives CASSPLGRNTEAFF. The whole variable domain, filled in from reference TRBV14 and TRBJ1-1, reads EAGVTQFPSHSVIEKGQTVTLRCDPISGHDNLYWYRRVMGKEIKFLLHFVKESKQDESGMPNNRFLAERTGGTYSTLKVQPAELEDSGVYFCASSPLGRNTEAFFGQGTRLTVV.

This clone has only a few counts. This sequence joins TRBV5-4 and TRBJ2-2, with 9 bases lining up with TRBD2. The CDR3 is 17 residues long. V was pared by 6 bases and J by 7 bases, with 16 bases of the junction left unmatched. CDR1 is SGHNT, CDR2 YYREEE, per germline (reference sequence). CDR3 nucleotides: TGTGCCAGCACCCCTACCCCGGGACTAGCCCTCCTCGGGGAGCTGTTTTTT. Protein sequence: CASTPTPGLALLGELFF.

This chain links TRBV10-3 with TRBJ1-3; D unclear. The CDR3 spans 15 residues. V lost 6 bases and J 0 bases, leaving 12 bases between the germline ends. The germline V gene has CDR1 ENHRY and CDR2 SYGVKD. DNA of the CDR3: TGTGCCATCAGGGGAGACGCTTTCTCTGGAAACACCATATATTTT. Translated: CAIRGDAFSGNTIYF.

The chain links TRBV6-2 or TRBV6-3 to TRBJ2-1; TRBD2 agrees at 10 bases. The CDR3 loop spans 18 amino acids. Germline values: CDR1 MNHEY, CDR2 SVGEGT. The ends lost 0 bases at V and 2 bases at J; junction bases unmatched: 7. The CDR3 bases are TGTGCCAGCAGTTACTCATCAGCGGGAGGGGGAGCCTACAATGAGCAGTTCTTC. It translates to CASSYSSAGGGAYNEQFF.

The rearrangement joins TRBV18 to TRBJ1-2; tentative D call: TRBD1 (6 bases). CDR1 and CDR2 (germline): KGHSH, LQKENI. Trimming removed 1 base at V and 1 base at J, with 7 bases between. This CDR3 has 14 residues. CDR3 coding DNA: TGTGCCAGCTCACCACGGACAGATAACTATGGCTACACCTTC. Its protein is CASSPRTDNYGYTF.

This sequence joins TRBV4-2 and TRBJ2-1; 14 nucleotides line up with TRBD2. V trimming: 6 bases; J trimming: 6 bases; junction bases outside the gene matches: 4. The length of the CDR3 is 15 residues. Germline V gene lookup returns CDR1 LGHNA and CDR2 YNFKEQ. Written as DNA, the CDR3 is TGTGCCAGCAGAGAAGGGACTAGCGGGGGCAATGAGCAGTTCTTC. Translating it yields CASREGTSGGNEQFF.

The genes are TRBV7-8 and TRBJ2-7; D possibly corresponds to TRBD1 (5 bases). Trimming stripped 5 bases from V and 12 bases from J, with 23 bases between. The CDR3 has 14 residues. Germline loops: CDR1 SGHVS, CDR2 FQNEAQ. CDR3 nucleotide sequence: TGTGCCAGCAGCCCCGGTGGGGCCGGCACTCTGTGGTACTTC. Protein sequence: CASSPGGAGTLWYF.